A single sample gave rise to the 25 T cell receptor beta chains below, sequenced in a study of OX40 agonist ivuxolimab in advanced cancers. Profiled with immunoSEQ multiplex PCR; TCRdb holds only in-frame clones, not every one. The sample has approximately 77,000 clones, approximately 92% seen once. The sample consisted of CD4+ or CD8+ T cells sorted from blood, taken in a trial of the OX40 agonist ivuxolimab. The receptors were gathered from an adult with an advanced solid tumor such as melanoma, head and neck, liver or kidney cancer.

This chain links TRBV5-1 with TRBJ2-1; 9 bases are shared with TRBD2. With V trimmed by 0 bases and J by 12 bases, 7 bases remained unmatched. Germline V gene sequence: CDR1 SGHRS, CDR2 YFSETQ. The CDR3 covers 14 residues. The CDR3 sequence: CASSLDLAGDPQFF. CDR3 nucleotides: TGCGCCAGCAGCTTGGATTTAGCGGGAGACCCGCAGTTCTTC.

This sequence joins TRBV28 and TRBJ2-7, with 8 nucleotides matching TRBD2. The V gene's germline CDR1 is MDHEN and CDR2 SYDVKM. The J segment lost 0 bases and the V segment lost 5 bases, leaving 6 bases of the junction unmatched. The CDR3 loop spans 15 amino acids. The CDR3 DNA reads as TGTGCCAGCAGTCACCAGACTAGCGACTCCTACGAGCAGTACTTC. This codes for CASSHQTSDSYEQYF.

This chain uses TRBV19 with TRBJ2-7; D is undetermined. This CDR3 contains 13 residues. V was trimmed by 2 bases and J by 1 base, leaving 6 bases between them. Germline values: CDR1 LNHDA, CDR2 SQIVND (reference sequence). CDR3 sequence reads: CASSISGSYEQYF. CDR3 in DNA: TGTGCCAGTAGTATATCCGGGTCCTACGAGCAGTACTTC. Looking up the rest from reference TRBV19 and TRBJ2-7 gives the full variable domain: DGGITQSPKYLFRKEGQNVTLSCEQNLNHDAMYWYRQDPGQGLRLIYYSQIVNDFQKGDIAEGYSVSREKKESFPLTVTSAQKNPTAFYLCASSISGSYEQYFGPGTRLTVT.

V usage is TRBV29-1 and J usage is TRBJ2-7; 10 nucleotides agree with TRBD1. Trimming at V came to 2 bases and at J to 3 bases, leaving 4 bases not matched to a gene. The CDR3 totals 14 residues. From germline, CDR1 is SQVTM and CDR2 ANQGSEA. CDR3 sequence reads: CSVESRDRGYEQYF. CDR3 nucleotides: TGCAGCGTTGAATCCCGGGACAGGGGCTACGAGCAGTACTTC.

This clone occurred once. This chain joins TRBV27 and TRBJ2-3; D is possibly TRBD2 (6 bases). The V gene's germline CDR1 is MNHEY and CDR2 SMNVEV (reference sequence). This CDR3 is built from 14 residues. V was pared by 6 bases and J by 0 bases, with 10 bases between. The chain's CDR3 is CASRIGTSTDTQYF. CDR3 DNA: TGTGCCAGCAGGATCGGGACTAGCACAGATACGCAGTATTTT.

The genes are TRBV27 and TRBJ2-7; D unresolved. CDR3 size: 14 residues. Trimming removed 0 bases from V and 5 bases from J, with 11 bases in between. Germline-derived CDR1 and CDR2 are MNHEY and SMNVEV (reference sequence). The CDR3 loop reads CASSLSNQVHEQYF. The CDR3 coding sequence is TGTGCCAGCAGTTTATCGAATCAGGTACACGAGCAGTACTTC.

The chain joins TRBV5-1 to TRBJ2-1, with a weak D call TRBD2 (6 bases). The V and J ends lost 2 bases and 12 bases respectively, with 18 bases between them. The CDR3 is made up of 14 amino acids. Germline V gene sequence: CDR1 SGHRS, CDR2 YFSETQ. The CDR3 loop reads CASSLAGPLPGQFF. CDR3 nucleotide sequence: TGCGCCAGCAGCTTAGCGGGCCCCCTGCCAGGGCAGTTCTTC.

The V call is TRBV27, the J call TRBJ1-1; 7 bases align to TRBD1. The V gene end was trimmed by 5 bases and the J gene end by 1 base; junction bases not matched to a gene: 7. This CDR3 spans 15 amino acids. Germline loops: CDR1 MNHEY, CDR2 SMNVEV (reference sequence). CDR3 sequence: CASSPGTARNTEAFF. CDR3 nucleotide sequence: TGTGCCAGCAGTCCTGGGACAGCTCGGAACACTGAAGCTTTCTTT.

This rearrangement joins TRBV6-1 to TRBJ1-4, with a tentative D call TRBD1 (6 bases). With 7 bases removed from V and 8 bases from J, the gap between germline ends came to 17 bases. The CDR3 runs to 14 residues. CDR1 and CDR2 (germline): MNHNS, SASEGT. The CDR3 loop reads CASTLRDIREKLFF. The CDR3 region has the DNA TGTGCCAGCACTCTCCGGGACATAAGGGAAAAACTGTTTTTT.

The chain links TRBV29-1 to TRBJ2-3; 9 bases align to TRBD2. Germline trimming cut 1 base from V and 6 bases from J; bases unmatched to any gene: 5. CDR1 is SQVTM and CDR2 is ANQGSEA in the germline V gene. This CDR3 is built from 14 residues. CDR3 amino acids: CSVEGGGAGDTQYF. CDR3 nucleotide sequence: TGCAGCGTTGAAGGCGGGGGGGCGGGGGATACGCAGTATTTT.

The V and J genes are TRBV27 and TRBJ2-2; 7 bases line up with TRBD2. This CDR3 comprises 15 residues. CDR1 is MNHEY, CDR2 SMNVEV, per germline (reference sequence). Losses at the gene ends were 8 bases for V and 4 bases for J; bases not matched to a gene: 10. CDR3 region: CASGGLQHVTGELFF. In DNA form, the CDR3 reads TGTGCCAGCGGGGGACTACAGCACGTCACCGGGGAGCTGTTTTTT.

V is TRBV6-5 and J is TRBJ1-5; D call uncertain. This CDR3 contains 13 residues. V was shortened by 7 bases and J by 3 bases, with 10 bases between the two germline ends. Germline CDR1 is MNHEY and CDR2 is SVGAGI. CDR3 sequence reads: CASTLSFNQPQHF. The CDR3 bases are TGTGCCAGCACCTTATCGTTCAATCAGCCCCAGCATTTT.

The rearrangement links TRBV7-2 to TRBJ1-2, with 7 nucleotides matching TRBD1. The CDR3 is 13 amino acids. V gave up 5 bases and J gave up 2 bases; unmatched junction bases: 2. Germline assignment: CDR1 SGHTA and CDR2 FQGNSA. In DNA, the CDR3 is TGTGCCAGCAGCCGGGGACAGAACTATGGCTACACCTTC. This encodes CASSRGQNYGYTF.

The V gene is TRBV6-1, the J gene TRBJ2-5; D is undetermined. The CDR3 covers 13 residues. CDR1 and CDR2 (germline): MNHNS, SASEGT. The ends were cut back, 4 bases at V and 1 base at J, with 7 bases in the middle. The CDR3 protein is CASSAYPQETQYF. In nucleotides, the CDR3 is TGTGCCAGCAGTGCCTATCCCCAAGAGACCCAGTACTTC.

The rearrangement links TRBV19 to TRBJ2-3, with 9 bases fitting TRBD2. Germline values: CDR1 LNHDA, CDR2 SQIVND (reference sequence). CDR3 length: 16 amino acids. With V trimmed by 5 bases and J by 2 bases, 8 bases remained unmatched. The CDR3 region is CASSSRPGLATDTQYF. For the CDR3, the DNA is TGTGCCAGTAGTTCTCGGCCGGGACTAGCCACAGATACGCAGTATTTT. The whole variable domain, remainder taken from reference TRBV19 and TRBJ2-3, is DGGITQSPKYLFRKEGQNVTLSCEQNLNHDAMYWYRQDPGQGLRLIYYSQIVNDFQKGDIAEGYSVSREKKESFPLTVTSAQKNPTAFYLCASSSRPGLATDTQYFGPGTRLTVL.

CDR3 DNA: TGTGCCAGCTCACCCGGGACTTCCATAGAGACCCAGTACTTC. Protein: CASSPGTSIETQYF. The J gene is TRBJ2-5, the V gene TRBV18, with TRBD2 as a possible D gene (6 bases). V shed 3 bases and J shed 4 bases, with 12 bases lying between them. Germline-derived CDR1 and CDR2 are KGHSH and LQKENI. The CDR3 is 14 amino acids.

The J gene is TRBJ1-1, the V gene TRBV19, with D possibly being TRBD1 (5 bases). Trimming cost V 7 bases and J 6 bases, with 15 bases left between them. CDR1 is LNHDA, CDR2 SQIVND, per germline (reference sequence). This CDR3 region has 13 residues. CDR3 loop: CASNLNWGAEAFF. For the CDR3, the DNA is TGTGCCAGTAATCTGAATTGGGGGGCTGAAGCTTTCTTT.

V and J are TRBV7-9 and TRBJ1-3; TRBD1 matches 7 bases. Per germline, CDR1 SEHNR and CDR2 FQNEAQ (reference sequence). V lost 2 bases, J lost 0 bases, and 13 bases stayed unmatched. CDR3 length equals 19 residues. CDR3 in amino acids: CASSLRQGLPPFSGNTIYF. In DNA form, the CDR3 reads TGTGCCAGCAGCTTAAGACAGGGTCTCCCACCCTTCTCTGGAAACACCATATATTTT. Combining the CDR3 with reference TRBV7-9 and TRBJ1-3 gives the whole variable domain DTGVSQNPRHKITKRGQNVTFRCDPISEHNRLYWYRQTLGQGPEFLTYFQNEAQLEKSRLLSDRFSAERPKGSFSTLEIQRTEQGDSAMYLCASSLRQGLPPFSGNTIYFGEGSWLTVV.

The chain combines TRBV11-2 with TRBJ2-7; no clear D. The V end lost 5 bases, the J end lost 5 bases, and 7 bases lay between the germline ends. Germline loops: CDR1 SGHAT, CDR2 FQNNGV. CDR3 size: 11 residues. CDR3 sequence reads: CASSPYHEQYF. As DNA, the CDR3 is TGTGCCAGCAGCCCATACCACGAGCAGTACTTC.

This sequence joins TRBV6-6 and TRBJ2-1; weak D call: TRBD1 (6 bases). This CDR3 has 14 residues. Germline V gene lookup returns CDR1 MNHNY and CDR2 SVGAGI (reference sequence). Trimming pared 7 bases from V and 0 bases from J, leaving 10 bases between. This chain's CDR3 is CASNGDNSYNEQFF. The CDR3 bases are TGTGCCAGCAATGGGGACAACTCCTACAATGAGCAGTTCTTC.

This clone occurred once. The chain carries TRBV5-4 and TRBJ2-7, with 10 nucleotides matching TRBD1. V lost 3 bases and J lost 4; bases outside the gene matches: 7. The length of the CDR3 is 15 residues. Germline loops: CDR1 SGHNT, CDR2 YYREEE (reference sequence). CDR3 residues: CASSSATGGRYEQYF. The CDR3 coding sequence is TGTGCCAGCAGCTCCGCGACAGGGGGCAGGTACGAGCAGTACTTC.

This chain links TRBV7-2 with TRBJ2-1; D is uncertain. The CDR3 loop spans 13 amino acids. V dropped 2 bases and J dropped 4 bases, with 6 bases sitting between them. Germline V CDR1 and CDR2: SGHTA, FQGNSA. The CDR3 region is CASSLMRYNEQFF. In nucleotides, the CDR3 is TGTGCCAGCAGCTTAATGCGGTACAATGAGCAGTTCTTC.

The chain recombines TRBV6-6 with TRBJ1-2, with TRBD1 as a possible D gene (5 bases). Per the germline V gene, CDR1 is MNHNY and CDR2 is SVGAGI (reference sequence). The CDR3 runs 13 residues. V was shortened by 2 bases and J by 6 bases, with 10 bases between the two germline ends. CDR3 coding DNA: TGTGCCAGCAGTTACCCAGACAGACATGGCTACACCTTC. Protein sequence: CASSYPDRHGYTF.

The chain joins TRBV28 to TRBJ1-1; D ambiguous. This CDR3 is built from 12 residues. Germline CDR1 MDHEN, CDR2 SYDVKM. V lost 3 bases, J lost 5 bases, and 7 bases lay in between. The CDR3 sequence: CASSLFVTEAFF. CDR3 bases: TGTGCCAGCAGTTTGTTCGTGACTGAAGCTTTCTTT.

This rearrangement joins TRBV9 to TRBJ2-2, with D possibly being TRBD2 (6 bases). The germline V gene encodes CDR1 SGDLS and CDR2 YYNGEE. V shed 6 bases and J shed 5 bases, with 20 bases lying between them. CDR3 length: 16 amino acids. DNA of the CDR3: TGTGCCAGCACCACTTCCGCGGGGCTCGCGACCGGGGAGCTGTTTTTT. This encodes CASTTSAGLATGELFF.